This TCR beta chain was obtained from a study of identical twins. Study-level findings and limits: For zero-insertion analyses, partial confounding could come from invariant MAIT and iNKT cells. Sequences that were beta out-of-frame showed weaker excess twin sharing.

Germline CDR1 reads SGHRS; CDR2 reads YFSETQ. The CDR3 is 14 amino acids. Trimming shortened V by 2 bases and J by 5 bases, and 8 bases separated the two germline ends. This clonotype was detected a few times. Its antigen remains unknown. Using its own MiXCR run on the 5' RACE reads, TCRdb lists one record per CDR3 protein. The sample shows over 550,000 distinct CDR3 sequences, about 7.1% of them seen only once. These data were likewise used in another study, on yellow fever vaccine responses in identical twins. That paper adds: Twins reportedly mounted vaccine T cell responses that seemed partly convergent, partly personalized.

This TCR was sampled from a woman younger than 30 in good health. The genes are TRBV5-1 and TRBJ1-6; D ambiguous. The material sequenced was PBMCs. The chain's CDR3 is CASSFDGNNSPLHF. The CDR3 nucleotides read TGCGCCAGCAGCTTCGATGGAAATAATTCACCCCTCCACTTT.